This T cell receptor beta chain was obtained from a study of blood T cell repertoires in COVID-19. Overall study context: Sites across the United States, Italy and Spain contributed samples from acute and convalescent COVID-19.

As handled by the study authors: How many nucleated cells were present was estimated from reference gene primer amplification. The table came from immunoSEQ multiplex PCR; TCRdb's copy has only in-frame clones and leaves some out. That table supplies the V and J calls and clone size; D and trimming were determined from the DNA. The sample lists some 30,000 clones, 75% to 90% occurring once. Germline V gene data show CDR1 as SGHNT and CDR2 as YYREEE (reference sequence). The CDR3 spans 16 residues. The ends lost 3 bases at V and 8 bases at J; junction bases unmatched: 13. The receptor was isolated from a woman of 80 years or more with COVID-19, enrolled during active disease. Input material: peripheral blood. The rearrangement uses TRBV5-4 and TRBJ1-4; 7 bases are a match to TRBD1. CDR3 in amino acids: CASSSGNRGLGEKLFF. The CDR3 coding sequence is TGTGCCAGCAGCTCCGGCAACAGGGGTCTAGGGGAAAAACTGTTTTTT.